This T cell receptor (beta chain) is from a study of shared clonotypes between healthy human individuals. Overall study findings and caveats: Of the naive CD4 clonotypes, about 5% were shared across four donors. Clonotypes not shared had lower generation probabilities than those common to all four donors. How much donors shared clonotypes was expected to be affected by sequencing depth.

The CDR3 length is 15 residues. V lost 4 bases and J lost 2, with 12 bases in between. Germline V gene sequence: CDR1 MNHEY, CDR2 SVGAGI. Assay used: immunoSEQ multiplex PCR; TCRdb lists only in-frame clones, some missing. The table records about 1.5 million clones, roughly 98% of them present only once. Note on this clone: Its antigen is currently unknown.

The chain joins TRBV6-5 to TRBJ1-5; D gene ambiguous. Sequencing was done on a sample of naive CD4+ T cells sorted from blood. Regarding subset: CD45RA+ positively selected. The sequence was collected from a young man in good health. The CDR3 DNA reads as TGTGCCAGCAGTTCCTTTGGGTCCGGCAATCAGCCCCAGCATTTT. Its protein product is CASSSFGSGNQPQHF.